The 27 T cell receptor beta chains reported below all come from one sample, sequenced in a study of shared clonotypes between healthy human individuals. The method was immunoSEQ multiplex PCR; TCRdb's version includes in-frame clones alone and lacks a portion of them. The table records about half a million clones, 60% to 80% of them present only once. Material: PBMCs. The receptors were sampled from a middle-aged woman in good health. Some clones in this sample may be carry-over from other donors' samples.

This clone turned up a few times. The V call is TRBV9, the J call TRBJ1-2; D gene uncertain. In germline, CDR1 is SGDLS, CDR2 YYNGEE. Between the trimmed V and J ends, which lost 0 bases and 2 bases, there was a span of 5 bases. This CDR3 region has 13 residues. CDR3 sequence: CASSVARNYGYTF. CDR3 nucleotides: TGTGCCAGCAGCGTAGCCAGAAACTATGGCTACACCTTC.

Concerning this clone itself: This sequence may be a read error, since a much larger clone differs from it by one base. The same CDR3 also results from other DNA sequences found in this sample. This chain connects TRBV7-2 to TRBJ2-5, with a tentative D call TRBD1 (5 bases). Germline lookup yields CDR1 SGHTA and CDR2 FQGNSA. This CDR3 region has 14 residues. CDR3 nucleotides: TGCGCCAGCAGCTTAGTGGTCAGGGAAGAGACCCAGTACTTC. This codes for CASSLVVREETQYF.

V and J are TRBV27 and TRBJ2-7, with D tentatively TRBD2 (5 bases). The length of the CDR3 is 13 residues. Trimming cost V 6 bases and J 3 bases, with 12 bases left between them. Germline loops: CDR1 MNHEY, CDR2 SMNVEV (reference sequence). CDR3 DNA sequence: TGTGCCAGCAGCCTCGGACTCTACTACGAGCAGTACTTC. This encodes CASSLGLYYEQYF.

The V gene is TRBV6-5, the J gene TRBJ2-1; D ambiguous. V lost 2 bases, J lost 3 bases, and 8 bases lay in between. Per the germline V gene, CDR1 is MNHEY and CDR2 is SVGAGI. This CDR3 has 14 residues. The CDR3 is CASSYKSVYNEQFF. In DNA form, the CDR3 reads TGTGCCAGCAGTTACAAGTCAGTCTACAATGAGCAGTTCTTC.

The CDR3, as DNA: TGCGCCAGCAGCTCCGCCCTATCGAACACCGGGGAGCTGTTTTTT. This gives the protein CASSSALSNTGELFF. The chain employs TRBV5-1 and TRBJ2-2, with D uncertain. There are 15 residues in the CDR3. Germline V lookup: CDR1 SGHRS, CDR2 YFSETQ. Trimming shortened V by 3 bases and J by 0 bases, and 9 bases separated the two germline ends.

This clone has more than one count but fewer than ten. A much larger clone differs from this one at a single base, so this may be a read error. The chain recombines TRBV5-1 with TRBJ2-7; D is perhaps TRBD2 (6 bases). V gave up 4 bases and J gave up 7 bases, with 15 bases separating them. Germline lookup yields CDR1 SGHRS and CDR2 YFSETQ. The CDR3 runs 13 residues. The CDR3 reads CASSPGPGGEQYF. The CDR3 nucleotides read TGCGCCAGCAGCCCAGGCCCCGGGGGTGAGCAGTACTTC.

The rearrangement uses TRBV11-2 and TRBJ2-5, with D hard to call. Germline V gives CDR1 SGHAT, CDR2 FQNNGV. V lost 1 base to trimming and J lost 2 bases, with 8 bases between them. The CDR3 sequence is 14 residues long. The CDR3 DNA is TGTGCCAGCAGCTTAGTTCTGGGGCAAGAGACCCAGTACTTC. Translation: CASSLVLGQETQYF.

The chain links TRBV2 to TRBJ2-5; 7 nucleotides match TRBD1. Germline CDR1 is SNHLY and CDR2 is FYNNEI. The CDR3 is 14 amino acids. With 5 bases clipped from V and 2 bases from J, the junction kept 5 bases outside the gene matches. CDR3 in DNA: TGTGCCAGCAGTAAACAGGGGACGCAAGAGACCCAGTACTTC. Its protein product is CASSKQGTQETQYF.

This clone was observed a few times. The gene calls are TRBV7-3 and TRBJ2-1; possibly TRBD1 for D (5 bases). The germline V gene has CDR1 SGHTA and CDR2 FQGTGA. The length of the CDR3 is 13 residues. Trimming removed 5 bases at V and 8 bases at J, with 13 bases between. This chain's CDR3 is CASSGAPGDEQFF. The CDR3 region has the DNA TGTGCCAGCAGCGGGGCGCCCGGCGATGAGCAGTTCTTC.

The chain links TRBV2 to TRBJ2-5, with D possibly TRBD2 on 6 matching bases. Trimming shortened V by 7 bases and J by 7 bases, and 16 bases separated the two germline ends. Per germline, CDR1 SNHLY and CDR2 FYNNEI. This CDR3 contains 13 residues. CDR3 loop: CASKGVWEVTQYF. The CDR3 coding sequence is TGTGCCAGCAAGGGAGTCTGGGAGGTGACCCAGTACTTC.

CDR3 loop: CASSLAAPSSYNEQFF. CDR3 coding DNA: TGTGCCAGCAGCCTTGCTGCTCCCAGCTCCTACAATGAGCAGTTCTTC. The rearrangement joins TRBV7-3 to TRBJ2-1; D remains ambiguous. Germline CDR1 SGHTA, CDR2 FQGTGA. The CDR3 spans 16 residues. Trimming removed 5 bases at V and 0 bases at J, with 14 bases between. Filled out from reference TRBV7-3 and TRBJ2-1, the complete variable domain reads GAGVSQTPSNKVTEKGKYVELRCDPISGHTALYWYRQSLGQGPEFLIYFQGTGAADDSGLPNDRFFAVRPEGSVSTLKIQRTERGDSAVYLCASSLAAPSSYNEQFFGPGTRLTVL.

This chain connects TRBV19 to TRBJ2-7, with 13 bases lining up with TRBD2. Germline V gives CDR1 LNHDA, CDR2 SQIVND (reference sequence). The CDR3 has 15 amino acids. Trimming at V came to 3 bases and at J to 3 bases, leaving 2 bases not matched to a gene. The CDR3 loop reads CASSIGTSGNYEQYF. The DNA for the CDR3 is TGTGCCAGTAGTATCGGGACTAGCGGGAACTACGAGCAGTACTTC.

The rearrangement links TRBV30 to TRBJ2-3; the D call may be TRBD1 or TRBD2 (6 bases each). Germline V gene data show CDR1 as GTSNPN and CDR2 as SVGIG (reference sequence). The CDR3 runs to 16 residues. Deletions cut 3 bases from V and 5 bases from J, with 21 bases between. The CDR3 region is CAWRSPGGGVRDTQYF. CDR3 in DNA: TGTGCCTGGAGATCCCCCGGAGGGGGAGTGAGAGATACGCAGTATTTT.

This clone was seen many times. The chain carries TRBV18 and TRBJ2-1; D ambiguous. This CDR3 contains 11 residues. V lost 2 bases and J lost 10, with 6 bases in between. Germline V lookup: CDR1 KGHSH, CDR2 LQKENI. This chain's CDR3 is CASSPGVEQFF. In DNA form, the CDR3 reads TGTGCCAGCTCACCAGGGGTAGAGCAGTTCTTC.

This clone was observed many times. The V and J genes are TRBV9 and TRBJ1-3; D not resolved. The germline V gene encodes CDR1 SGDLS and CDR2 YYNGEE. Deletions cut 0 bases from V and 0 bases from J, with 10 bases between. CDR3 size: 16 residues. The CDR3 DNA reads as TGTGCCAGCAGCGTAGACTCTTTGAGCTCTGGAAACACCATATATTTT. Protein sequence: CASSVDSLSSGNTIYF. Looking up the rest from reference TRBV9 and TRBJ1-3 gives the full variable domain: DSGVTQTPKHLITATGQRVTLRCSPRSGDLSVYWYQQSLDQGLQFLIQYYNGEERAKGNILERFSAQQFPDLHSELNLSSLELGDSALYFCASSVDSLSSGNTIYFGEGSWLTVV.

In the case of this clone: A much more abundant neighbour one base away suggests this may be a read error. The chain has TRBV28 and TRBJ2-3, with 7 bases aligning to TRBD1. The CDR3 runs to 14 residues. J gave up 2 bases and V 8 bases, and 7 bases lay outside the gene matches. The germline V gene encodes CDR1 MDHEN and CDR2 SYDVKM. The CDR3 nucleotides are TGTGCCAGCGAAACGACAGGGATCACAGATACGCAGTATTTT. Its translation is CASETTGITDTQYF.

For this clone: Sequence at one end of the junction differs from germline and may be a read error. The chain combines TRBV7-7 with TRBJ2-7; D perhaps matches TRBD1 (6 bases). The CDR3 runs to 14 residues. Germline V gene sequence: CDR1 SSHAT, CDR2 FNYEAQ (reference sequence). CDR3 coding DNA: TGTGCTAGCAGCACCGAGGACAGTTCCTACGAGCAGTACTTC. Translated, it gives CASSTEDSSYEQYF. The full variable domain, its missing parts supplied by reference TRBV7-7 and TRBJ2-7, is GAGVSQSPRYKVTKRGQDVTLRCDPISSHATLYWYQQALGQGPEFLTYFNYEAQPDKSGLPSDRFSAERPEGSISTLTIQRTEQRDSAMYRCASSTEDSSYEQYFGPGTRLTVT.

J is TRBJ2-2 and V is TRBV18; D remains ambiguous. The germline V and J ends were trimmed by 3 bases and 2 bases, with 13 bases remaining between them. The germline V gene has CDR1 KGHSH and CDR2 LQKENI. There are 16 residues in the CDR3. CDR3 in amino acids: CASSPTWESNTGELFF. CDR3 sequence (DNA): TGTGCCAGCTCACCTACGTGGGAATCAAACACCGGGGAGCTGTTTTTT.

As concerns this clone: Being one base from a much bigger clone, this may be a read error. The conserved closing phenylalanine or tryptophan is absent in this CDR3, likely reflecting a read error. The chain has TRBV30 and TRBJ2-7; D unclear. This CDR3 spans 9 amino acids. The V end was cut by 7 bases, the J end by 9 bases, with 10 bases between. Germline V lookup: CDR1 GTSNPN, CDR2 SVGIG (reference sequence). The DNA of the CDR3 is TGTGCCTTCCGTGGTGTGCAGTACCTC. Its translation: CAFRGVQYL.

The chain carries TRBV5-6 and TRBJ2-3, with a tentative D call TRBD2 (5 bases). The V end lost 3 bases, the J end lost 6 bases, and 17 bases lay between the germline ends. Germline V gene sequence: CDR1 SGHDT, CDR2 YYEEEE. The CDR3 has 15 amino acids. The CDR3 spells CASSSDDYSWDTQYF. CDR3 coding DNA: TGTGCCAGCAGCTCGGACGACTATTCATGGGATACGCAGTATTTT.

The V and J genes are TRBV7-2 and TRBJ2-7; D might be TRBD1 or TRBD2, each matching 6 bases. V dropped 1 base and J dropped 4 bases, with 14 bases sitting between them. Germline V gene lookup returns CDR1 SGHTA and CDR2 FQGNSA. The CDR3 is 15 residues long. DNA for the CDR3: TGTGCCAGCAGCTTAGGTAGCGGACAGAAATACGAGCAGTACTTC. This gives the protein CASSLGSGQKYEQYF. Using reference TRBV7-2 and TRBJ2-7 for the parts outside the CDR3, the full variable domain is GAGVSQSPSNKVTEKGKDVELRCDPISGHTALYWYRQSLGQGLEFLIYFQGNSAPDKSGLPSDRFSAERTGGSVSTLTIQRTQQEDSAVYLCASSLGSGQKYEQYFGPGTRLTVT.

This clone has only a few counts. The CDR3 reads CASSPSTTYEQYF. CDR3 sequence (DNA): TGTGCCAGCAGTCCTAGCACTACCTACGAGCAGTACTTC. This chain uses TRBV6-6 with TRBJ2-5; possible D gene TRBD2, 5 bases. The J call may be in error: the DNA end matches TRBJ2-7 better. CDR1 and CDR2 (germline): MNHNY, SVGAGI (reference sequence). CDR3 length: 13 amino acids.

The chain combines TRBV4-1 with TRBJ2-7, with D tentatively TRBD1 or TRBD2 (7 bases each). The CDR3 extends over 14 amino acids. Germline V CDR1 and CDR2: MGHRA, YSYEKL. V dropped 0 bases and J dropped 4 bases, with 10 bases sitting between them. The CDR3 bases are TGCGCCAGCAGCCAAGACAGGGGGGGGTACGAGCAGTACTTC. This encodes CASSQDRGGYEQYF.

The chain links TRBV27 to TRBJ1-3; 7 nucleotides line up with TRBD1. J was trimmed by 4 bases and V by 2 bases; bases with no gene match: 5. The CDR3 consists of 15 residues. The germline V gene encodes CDR1 MNHEY and CDR2 SMNVEV (reference sequence). CDR3 protein: CASSLGGQFGNTIYF. CDR3 bases: TGTGCCAGCAGTTTAGGGGGACAGTTCGGAAACACCATATATTTT.

As regards this clone: Within the sample, other DNA sequences also encode this same CDR3. The chain couples TRBV7-9 to TRBJ2-7; no firm D call. V was cut by 1 base and J by 5 bases, with 6 bases left in between. Per the germline V gene, CDR1 is SEHNR and CDR2 is FQNEAQ (reference sequence). The CDR3 contains 12 residues. The CDR3 loop is CASSLGPHEQYF. In DNA form, the CDR3 reads TGTGCCAGCAGCTTAGGCCCCCACGAGCAGTACTTC.

With respect to this clone: The identical CDR3 is also encoded by other nucleotide sequences in the sample. This rearrangement joins TRBV4-2 to TRBJ2-7; 11 nucleotides align to TRBD2. Germline-derived CDR1 and CDR2 are LGHNA and YNFKEQ. CDR3 length equals 16 residues. After removal of 2 bases from V and 4 bases from J, the junction contained 7 bases not matched to a gene. The CDR3 sequence is CASSQPGTSGRYEQYF. The CDR3 DNA reads as TGTGCCAGCAGCCAACCCGGGACTAGCGGCCGGTACGAGCAGTACTTC.

Concerning this clone: A much larger clone sits a single nucleotide away, making a read error possible. V is TRBV27 and J is TRBJ2-3; 9 bases are shared with TRBD1. The CDR3 sequence is 19 residues long. The ends lost 4 bases at V and 0 bases at J; junction bases unmatched: 14. The germline V gene encodes CDR1 MNHEY and CDR2 SMNVEV (reference sequence). CDR3 sequence reads: CASSSFGTGTPYSTDTQYF. CDR3 DNA sequence: TGTGCCAGCAGTTCATTCGGGACAGGGACACCGTATAGCACAGATACGCAGTATTTT.